A single T cell receptor beta chain is shown here with its context. No antigen is known for it. Within one base of it there is no much larger clone, and no base qualities were kept. This sample is drawn from a study of chemoradiotherapy in HPV16-positive cancers (dated by TCRdb to between 2021 and 2022). Regarding the study in general: Using functional T-cell assays on cells from two HPV16-positive patients, the researchers defined candidate HPV-specific T-cell clones and common TCR motifs. TCR repertoires from around 80 patients with HPV-related cancers were then used to track the candidate HPV-specific TCRs and motifs. The study set out to ask whether T-cell immunity against the HPV oncoproteins E6 and E7 changes over the course of chemoradiotherapy and whether that immunity affects survival. Paper-wide results and their limitations: The survival association was reported for HPV16-positive patients, and the functional definition of HPV-specific T cells was derived from only two HPV16-positive patients. Improved recurrence-free survival in HPV16-positive patients was associated with expansion of HPV-responsive T cells during chemoradiotherapy. Expansion of candidate HPV-specific clones and E7-related TCR motifs was observed in the tumor microenvironment during treatment, whereas no such expansion was observed for non-HPV-specific T cells.

The CDR3 holds 18 amino acids from the cysteine to the phenylalanine. Just CDR3 DNA is preserved here, 54 bases in frame from base 1. Between the V and J ends, shortened by 0 bases and 0 bases respectively, the junction contains 15 bases. From the germline V gene (reference sequence), CDR1 is GTSNPN and CDR2 is SVGIG. Repertoires were sampled multiple times during chemoradiotherapy, which allowed clonal expansion in the tumor microenvironment to be followed. The library relied on the immunoSEQ multiplex PCR assay. In its TCRdb copy, this immuneACCESS table keeps in-frame sequences only and misses some clones. Where compared with another copy, unresolved V genes explain less than half of these, and the others have no known cause. For this sample there are about 920 clones; 85% to 95% appear just once. Together, the top ten hold 3.7% of the sample.

This material consisted of tumor tissue, taken from a patient who underwent chemoradiotherapy. The sequence came from a human donor with HPV-associated anogenital cancer. The chain links TRBV30 with TRBJ2-6; D gene: possibly TRBD2, on 6 matching bases. The CDR3 reads as follows: CAWSVPQGGSSGANVLTF. The DNA sequence is as follows: TGTGCCTGGAGTGTACCCCAAGGAGGGAGCTCTGGGGCCAACGTCCTGACTTTC.